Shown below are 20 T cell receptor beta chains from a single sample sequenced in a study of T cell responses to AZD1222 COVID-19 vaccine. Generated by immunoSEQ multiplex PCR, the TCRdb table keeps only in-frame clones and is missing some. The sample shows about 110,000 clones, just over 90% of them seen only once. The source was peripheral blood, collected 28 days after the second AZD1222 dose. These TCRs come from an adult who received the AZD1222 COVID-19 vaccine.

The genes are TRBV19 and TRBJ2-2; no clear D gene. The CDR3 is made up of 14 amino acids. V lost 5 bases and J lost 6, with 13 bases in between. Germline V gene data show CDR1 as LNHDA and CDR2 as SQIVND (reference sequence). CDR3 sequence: CASSPDGPAGELFF. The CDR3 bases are TGTGCCAGTAGTCCCGATGGGCCGGCCGGGGAGCTGTTTTTT.

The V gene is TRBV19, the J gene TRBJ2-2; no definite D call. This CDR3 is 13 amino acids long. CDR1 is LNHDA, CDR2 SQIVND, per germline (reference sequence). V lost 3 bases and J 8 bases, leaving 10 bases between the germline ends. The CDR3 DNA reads TGTGCCAGTAGTATCCCCTCACAGGGGGAGCTGTTTTTT. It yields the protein CASSIPSQGELFF. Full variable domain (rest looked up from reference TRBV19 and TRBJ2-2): DGGITQSPKYLFRKEGQNVTLSCEQNLNHDAMYWYRQDPGQGLRLIYYSQIVNDFQKGDIAEGYSVSREKKESFPLTVTSAQKNPTAFYLCASSIPSQGELFFGEGSRLTVL.

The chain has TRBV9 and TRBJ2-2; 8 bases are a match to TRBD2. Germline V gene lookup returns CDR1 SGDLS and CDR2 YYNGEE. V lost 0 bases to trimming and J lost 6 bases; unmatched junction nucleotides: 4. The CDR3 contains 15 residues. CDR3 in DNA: TGTGCCAGCAGCGTAGTGGGACTAGTCCCCGGGGAGCTGTTTTTT. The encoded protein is CASSVVGLVPGELFF.

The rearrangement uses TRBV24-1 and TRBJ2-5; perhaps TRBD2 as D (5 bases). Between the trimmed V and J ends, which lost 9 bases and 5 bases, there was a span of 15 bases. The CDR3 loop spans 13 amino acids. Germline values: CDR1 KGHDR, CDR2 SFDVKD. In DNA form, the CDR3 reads TGTGCCACCGGTCCCCGGGGATCGGAGACCCAGTACTTC. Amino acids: CATGPRGSETQYF.

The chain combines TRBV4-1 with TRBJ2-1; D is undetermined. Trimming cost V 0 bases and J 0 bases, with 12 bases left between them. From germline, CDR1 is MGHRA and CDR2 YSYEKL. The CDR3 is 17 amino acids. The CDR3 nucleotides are TGCGCCAGCAGCCAAGATAACCCACAGAGCTCCTACAATGAGCAGTTCTTC. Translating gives CASSQDNPQSSYNEQFF.

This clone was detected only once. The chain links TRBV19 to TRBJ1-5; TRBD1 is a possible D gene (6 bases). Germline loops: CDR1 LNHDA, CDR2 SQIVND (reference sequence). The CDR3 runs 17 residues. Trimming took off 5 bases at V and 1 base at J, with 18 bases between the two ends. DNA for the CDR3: TGTGCCAGTAGTCCAGGGACATTCCTGGGAAGCAATCAGCCCCAGCATTTT. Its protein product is CASSPGTFLGSNQPQHF.

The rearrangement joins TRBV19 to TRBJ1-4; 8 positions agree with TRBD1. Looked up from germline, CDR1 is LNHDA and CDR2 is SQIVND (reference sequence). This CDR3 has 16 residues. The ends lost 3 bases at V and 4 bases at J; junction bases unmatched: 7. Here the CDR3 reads CASSIDDRGFNEKLFF. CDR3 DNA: TGTGCCAGTAGTATCGATGACAGGGGATTTAATGAAAAACTGTTTTTT.

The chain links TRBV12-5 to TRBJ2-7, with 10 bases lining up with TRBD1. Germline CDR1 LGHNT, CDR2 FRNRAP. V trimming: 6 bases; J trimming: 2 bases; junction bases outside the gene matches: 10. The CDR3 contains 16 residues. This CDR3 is CASGFFTGTGAYEQYF. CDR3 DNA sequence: TGTGCTAGTGGGTTCTTCACCGGGACAGGGGCCTACGAGCAGTACTTC.

The CDR3 bases are TGTGCCAGCAAAAACAACAGGGGTTCTTACGAGCAGTACTTC. Translated: CASKNNRGSYEQYF. This chain joins TRBV27 and TRBJ2-7; 7 nucleotides match TRBD1. The V segment lost 7 bases and the J segment 4 bases; nucleotides outside the gene matches: 10. CDR1 and CDR2 (germline): MNHEY, SMNVEV (reference sequence). The CDR3 extends over 14 amino acids.

The DNA of the CDR3 is TGCGCCAGCAGCCAAGATGCCCTTCAGGCCCTCCACTTT. This encodes CASSQDALQALHF. This chain connects TRBV4-3 to TRBJ1-6; D remains unclear. Germline assignment: CDR1 LGHNA and CDR2 YSLEER. The CDR3 is made up of 13 amino acids. V dropped 0 bases and J dropped 14 bases, with 11 bases sitting between them.

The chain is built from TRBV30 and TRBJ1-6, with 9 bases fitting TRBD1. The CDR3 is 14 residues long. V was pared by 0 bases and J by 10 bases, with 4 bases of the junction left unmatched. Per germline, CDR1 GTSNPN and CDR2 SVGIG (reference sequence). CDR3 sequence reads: CAWSVGTGNSPLHF. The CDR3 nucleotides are TGTGCCTGGAGTGTGGGGACAGGGAACTCACCCCTCCACTTT. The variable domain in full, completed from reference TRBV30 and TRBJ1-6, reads SQTIHQWPATLVQPVGSPLSLECTVEGTSNPNLYWYRQAAGRGLQLLFYSVGIGQISSEVPQNLSASRPQDRQFILSSKKLLLSDSGFYLCAWSVGTGNSPLHFGNGTRLTVT.

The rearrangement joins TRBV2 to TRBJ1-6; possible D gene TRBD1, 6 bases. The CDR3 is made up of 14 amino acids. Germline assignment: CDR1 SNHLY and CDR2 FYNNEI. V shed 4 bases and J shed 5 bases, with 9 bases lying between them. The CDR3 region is CASSGQDHNSPLHF. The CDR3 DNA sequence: TGTGCCAGCAGTGGACAGGACCATAATTCACCCCTCCACTTT.

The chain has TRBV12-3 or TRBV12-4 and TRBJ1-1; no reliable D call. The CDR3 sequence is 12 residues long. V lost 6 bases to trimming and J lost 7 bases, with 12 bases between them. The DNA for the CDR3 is TGTGCCAGCAGACCTTCTTGGGGTGAAGCTTTCTTT. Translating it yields CASRPSWGEAFF.

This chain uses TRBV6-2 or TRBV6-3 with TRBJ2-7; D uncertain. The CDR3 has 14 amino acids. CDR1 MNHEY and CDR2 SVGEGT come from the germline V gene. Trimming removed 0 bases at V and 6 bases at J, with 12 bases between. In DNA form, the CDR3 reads TGTGCCAGCAGTTACTCTCAGAACCTAGGCGAGCAGTACTTC. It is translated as CASSYSQNLGEQYF.

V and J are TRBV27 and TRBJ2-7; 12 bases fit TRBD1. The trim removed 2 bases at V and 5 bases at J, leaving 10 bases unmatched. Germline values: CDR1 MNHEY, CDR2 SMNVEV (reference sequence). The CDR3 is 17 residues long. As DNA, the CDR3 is TGTGCCAGCAGTTTAAGGGGAGGGACAGGGGGCTTCAACGAGCAGTACTTC. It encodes CASSLRGGTGGFNEQYF.

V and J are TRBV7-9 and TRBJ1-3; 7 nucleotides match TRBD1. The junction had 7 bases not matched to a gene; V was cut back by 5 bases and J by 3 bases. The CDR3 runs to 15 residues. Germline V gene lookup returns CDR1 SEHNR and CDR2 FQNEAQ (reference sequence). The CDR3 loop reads CASSAADRSGNTIYF. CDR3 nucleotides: TGTGCCAGCAGCGCCGCGGACAGGAGTGGAAACACCATATATTTT. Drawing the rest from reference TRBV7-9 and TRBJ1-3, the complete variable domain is DTGVSQNPRHKITKRGQNVTFRCDPISEHNRLYWYRQTLGQGPEFLTYFQNEAQLEKSRLLSDRFSAERPKGSFSTLEIQRTEQGDSAMYLCASSAADRSGNTIYFGEGSWLTVV.

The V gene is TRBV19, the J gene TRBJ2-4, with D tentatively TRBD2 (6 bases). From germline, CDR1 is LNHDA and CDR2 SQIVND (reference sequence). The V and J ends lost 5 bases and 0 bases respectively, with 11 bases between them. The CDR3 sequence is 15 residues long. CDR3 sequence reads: CASSETRLAKNIQYF. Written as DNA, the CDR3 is TGTGCCAGTAGTGAGACTAGGCTAGCCAAAAACATTCAGTACTTC.

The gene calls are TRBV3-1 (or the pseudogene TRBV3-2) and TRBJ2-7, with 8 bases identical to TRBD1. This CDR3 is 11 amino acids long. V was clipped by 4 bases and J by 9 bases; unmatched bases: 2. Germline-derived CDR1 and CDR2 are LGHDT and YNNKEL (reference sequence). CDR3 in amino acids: CASSLDRAQYF. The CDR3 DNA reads TGTGCCAGCAGCCTGGACAGGGCGCAGTACTTC.

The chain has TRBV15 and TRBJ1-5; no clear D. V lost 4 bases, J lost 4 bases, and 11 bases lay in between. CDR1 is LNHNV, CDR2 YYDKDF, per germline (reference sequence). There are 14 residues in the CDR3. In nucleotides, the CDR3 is TGTGCCACCAGCACAGGTTGGGATAATCAGCCCCAGCATTTT. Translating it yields CATSTGWDNQPQHF.

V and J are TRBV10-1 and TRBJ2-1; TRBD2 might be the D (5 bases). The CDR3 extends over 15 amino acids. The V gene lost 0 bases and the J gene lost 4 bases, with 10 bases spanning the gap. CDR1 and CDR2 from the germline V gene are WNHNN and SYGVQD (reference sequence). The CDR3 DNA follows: TGCGCCAGCAGTGAGTCCCCTCGGGGATACAATGAGCAGTTCTTC. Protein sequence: CASSESPRGYNEQFF.